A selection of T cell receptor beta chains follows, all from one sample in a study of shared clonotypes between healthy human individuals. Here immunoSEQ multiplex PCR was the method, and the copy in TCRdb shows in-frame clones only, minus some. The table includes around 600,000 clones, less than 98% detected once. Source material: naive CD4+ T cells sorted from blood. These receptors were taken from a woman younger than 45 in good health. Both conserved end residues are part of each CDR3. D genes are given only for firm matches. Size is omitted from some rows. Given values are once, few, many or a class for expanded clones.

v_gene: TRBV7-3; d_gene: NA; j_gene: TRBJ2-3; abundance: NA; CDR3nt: TGTGCCAGCAGCGATCCAGGGACAGATACGCAGTATTTT; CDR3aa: CASSDPGTDTQYF
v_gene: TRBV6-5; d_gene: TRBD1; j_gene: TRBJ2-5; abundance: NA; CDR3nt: TGTGCCAGCAGTACGGGACAGGGCGAGGGGACCCAGTACTTC; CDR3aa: CASSTGQGEGTQYF
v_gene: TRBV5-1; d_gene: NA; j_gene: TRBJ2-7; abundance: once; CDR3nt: TGCGCCAGCAGCTTGACCGATTACGAGCAGTACTTC; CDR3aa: CASSLTDYEQYF
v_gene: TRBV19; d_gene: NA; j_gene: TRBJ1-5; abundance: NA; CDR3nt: TGTGCCAGTAGTCTAAGACAGGGCAATCAGCCCCAGCATTTT; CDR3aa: CASSLRQGNQPQHF
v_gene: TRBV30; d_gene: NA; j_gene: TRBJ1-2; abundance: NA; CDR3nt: TGTGCCTGGAGCCGCGGGGGGGGCGGCTACACCTTC; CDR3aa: CAWSRGGGGYTF
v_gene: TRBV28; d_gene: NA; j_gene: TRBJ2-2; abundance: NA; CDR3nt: TGTGCCAGCGGACCCGGGGAGCTGTTTTTT; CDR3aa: CASGPGELFF
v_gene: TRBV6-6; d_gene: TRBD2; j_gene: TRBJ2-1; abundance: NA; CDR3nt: TGTGCCAGCAGTTACTCGAGGACTAGCGGGAGCAATGAGCAGTTCTTC; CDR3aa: CASSYSRTSGSNEQFF
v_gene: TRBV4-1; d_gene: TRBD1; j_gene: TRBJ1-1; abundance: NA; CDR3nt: TGCGCCAGCAGTCTACAGGGGGCCACTGAAGCTTTCTTT; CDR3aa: CASSLQGATEAFF
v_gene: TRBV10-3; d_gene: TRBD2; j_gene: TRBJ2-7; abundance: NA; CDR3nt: TGTGCCATCAGTGAGTCGGGAGGGGTCTACGAGCAGTACTTC; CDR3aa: CAISESGGVYEQYF
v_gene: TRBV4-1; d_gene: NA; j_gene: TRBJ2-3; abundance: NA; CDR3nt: TGCGCCAGCAGCCAAGATGAGGGACTCGGGGATACGCAGTATTTT; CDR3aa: CASSQDEGLGDTQYF
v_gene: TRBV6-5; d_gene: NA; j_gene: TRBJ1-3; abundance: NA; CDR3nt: TGTGCCACCCACGGAATCTCTGGAAACACCATATATTTT; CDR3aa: CATHGISGNTIYF
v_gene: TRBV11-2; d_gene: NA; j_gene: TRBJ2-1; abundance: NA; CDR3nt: TGTGCCAGCAGCTTATCCAGATTCTACAATGAGCAGTTCTTC; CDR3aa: CASSLSRFYNEQFF
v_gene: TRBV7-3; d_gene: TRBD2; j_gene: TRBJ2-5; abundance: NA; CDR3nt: TGTGCCAGCAGCTCTACTAGCGGGACGGAGACCCAGTACTTC; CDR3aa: CASSSTSGTETQYF
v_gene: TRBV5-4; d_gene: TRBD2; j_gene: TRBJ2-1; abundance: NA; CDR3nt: TGTGCCAGCAGCTTGGAGAGCGGGAGTTCCTACAATGAGCAGTTCTTC; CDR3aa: CASSLESGSSYNEQFF
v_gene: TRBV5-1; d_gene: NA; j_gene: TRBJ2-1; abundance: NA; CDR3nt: TGCGCCAGCAGCTTGACCGGGGCAAGAACCTACAATGAGCAGTTCTTC; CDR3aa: CASSLTGARTYNEQFF
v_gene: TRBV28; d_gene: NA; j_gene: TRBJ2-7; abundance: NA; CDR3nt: TGTGCCAGCAGTTTATTGGCAGGGAGCTACGAGCAGTACTTC; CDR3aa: CASSLLAGSYEQYF
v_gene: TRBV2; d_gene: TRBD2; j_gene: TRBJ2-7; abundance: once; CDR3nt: TGTGCCAGCAGGACACCTTCTAGCGGGAGTTCCTACGAGCAGTACTTC; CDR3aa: CASRTPSSGSSYEQYF
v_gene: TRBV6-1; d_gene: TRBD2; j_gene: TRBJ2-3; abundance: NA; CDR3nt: TGTGCCAGCAGTGGGGGGGGACTATGGAGGACGACGCAGTATTTT; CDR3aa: CASSGGGLWRTTQYF
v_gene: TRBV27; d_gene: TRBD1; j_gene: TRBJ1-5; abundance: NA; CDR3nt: TGTGCCAGCAGTTTACGTGCAGGGGGTGTTCAGCCCCAGCATTTT; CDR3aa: CASSLRAGGVQPQHF
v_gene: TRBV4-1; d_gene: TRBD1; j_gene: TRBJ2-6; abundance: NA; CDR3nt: TGCGCCAGCAGCAGACAGGGGTCCCCGTCTGGGGCCAACGTCCTGACTTTC; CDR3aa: CASSRQGSPSGANVLTF
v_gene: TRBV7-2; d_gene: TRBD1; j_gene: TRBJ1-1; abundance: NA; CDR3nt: TGTGCCAGCAGCTTCCCGGACAGGGGGAGTACTGAAGCTTTCTTT; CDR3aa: CASSFPDRGSTEAFF
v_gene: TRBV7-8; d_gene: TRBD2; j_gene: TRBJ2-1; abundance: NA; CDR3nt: TGTGCCAGCAGCCCCGGACTAGCGGGAAGTCATGAGCAGTTCTTC; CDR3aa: CASSPGLAGSHEQFF
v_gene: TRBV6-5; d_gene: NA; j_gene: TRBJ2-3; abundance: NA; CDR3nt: TGTGCCAGCAGTTACTCGAGTACGGGAGTGGGAGATACGCAGTATTTT; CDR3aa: CASSYSSTGVGDTQYF
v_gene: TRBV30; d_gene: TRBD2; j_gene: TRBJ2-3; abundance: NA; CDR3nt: TGTGCCTGGATGGTAGCGGGAGGGTATACGCAGTATTTT; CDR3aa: CAWMVAGGYTQYF
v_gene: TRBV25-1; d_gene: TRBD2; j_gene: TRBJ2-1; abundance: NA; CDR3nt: TGTGCCAGCAGTGAACGGACTAGCGGGTACAATGAGCAGTTCTTC; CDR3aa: CASSERTSGYNEQFF
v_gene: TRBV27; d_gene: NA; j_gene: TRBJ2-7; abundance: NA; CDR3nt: TGTGCCAGCAGGCTGGGGGGGGCCGACGAGCAGTACTTC; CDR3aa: CASRLGGADEQYF
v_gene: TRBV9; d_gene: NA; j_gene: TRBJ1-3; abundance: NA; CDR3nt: TGTGCCAGCAGCGTTTCAGGGGTTGATGGAAACACCATATATTTT; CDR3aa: CASSVSGVDGNTIYF